Listed below are T cell receptor beta chains from one sample, sequenced in a study of cytomegalovirus exposure and HLA in healthy donors. This table comes from immunoSEQ multiplex PCR, and its TCRdb copy is limited to in-frame clones, with some not included. This repertoire shows some 200,000 clones, 75% to 90% found once; its top ten account for less than 1.2%. The sequencing sample was made of PBMCs. The receptors were gathered from a woman between 18 and 29 years old in good health and CMV-seronegative. Each CDR3 is given with its conserved first and last residue. A D gene is named only where the DNA matches it firmly. Clone size, where shown, is once, few, many, or a class for clones that have expanded.

size	J	D	V	CDR3	DNA
-	TRBJ2-2	-	TRBV19	CASSISGSNTGELFF	TGTGCCAGTAGTATATCCGGGAGTAACACCGGGGAGCTGTTTTTT
-	TRBJ2-5	TRBD2	TRBV13	CASSLASGREETQYF	TGTGCCAGCAGCTTAGCTAGCGGGAGGGAAGAGACCCAGTACTTC
-	TRBJ1-1	-	TRBV7-9	CASSSPRGRSTEAFF	TGTGCCAGCAGCTCCCCCCGTGGGAGGAGCACTGAAGCTTTCTTT
-	TRBJ2-2	-	TRBV19	CASSIDRLNTGELFF	TGTGCCAGTAGTATAGACAGACTGAACACCGGGGAGCTGTTTTTT
-	TRBJ2-7	TRBD2	TRBV11-3	CASSLGLAVGTYEQYF	TGTGCCAGCAGCTTAGGACTAGCGGTAGGAACCTACGAGCAGTACTTC
-	TRBJ1-1	TRBD1	TRBV7-9	CASSFISTGDTEAFF	TGTGCCAGCAGTTTCATCTCAACAGGGGACACTGAAGCTTTCTTT
-	TRBJ2-1	TRBD1	TRBV5-1	CASWTGSYNEQFF	TGCGCCAGCTGGACAGGCTCCTACAATGAGCAGTTCTTC
-	TRBJ1-6	TRBD1	TRBV18	CASSTGQGIAPLHF	TGTGCCAGCTCAACGGGACAGGGGATTGCACCCCTCCACTTT
-	TRBJ2-7	TRBD2	TRBV7-7	CASSVQLVRGSLEQYF	TGTGCCAGCAGCGTCCAATTGGTGCGGGGGTCTCTCGAGCAGTACTTC
-	TRBJ2-7	TRBD2	TRBV7-3	CASSRLAGDSIRYF	TGTGCCAGCAGCAGATTAGCGGGAGATAGCATTAGGTACTTC
-	TRBJ1-6	TRBD1	TRBV6-5	CASSYSITGDRPLHF	TGTGCCAGCAGTTACTCGATCACAGGGGACCGTCCCCTCCACTTT
-	TRBJ1-6	-	TRBV30	CAWSVRGRGRNSPLHF	TGTGCCTGGAGTGTACGCGGTCGAGGGCGTAATTCACCCCTCCACTTT
-	TRBJ2-7	TRBD2	TRBV4-2	CASSQEFGGGFYEQYF	TGTGCCAGCAGCCAAGAGTTCGGGGGGGGATTCTACGAGCAGTACTTC
-	TRBJ1-1	TRBD1	TRBV6-5	CASSYSGQGEEAFF	TGTGCCAGCAGTTACTCGGGGCAGGGGGAGGAAGCTTTCTTT
-	TRBJ1-1	TRBD1	TRBV7-6	CASSLWDSDGTEAFF	TGTGCCAGCAGCTTATGGGACAGTGATGGCACTGAAGCTTTCTTT
-	TRBJ1-1	TRBD1	TRBV7-2	CASSWDSGQGSEAFF	TGTGCCAGCAGCTGGGATTCGGGACAGGGTTCTGAAGCTTTCTTT
-	TRBJ1-1	-	TRBV6-6	CASSYVSGNTEAFF	TGTGCCAGCAGTTACGTGTCAGGGAACACTGAAGCTTTCTTT
-	TRBJ2-5	TRBD2	TRBV5-5	CASSFLAAQETQYF	TGTGCCAGCAGCTTTCTAGCGGCCCAAGAGACCCAGTACTTC
-	TRBJ2-2	TRBD2	TRBV9	CASSVVGSGRAANTGELFF	TGTGCCAGCAGCGTAGTGGGTAGCGGGAGGGCCGCGAACACCGGGGAGCTGTTTTTT
-	TRBJ2-7	TRBD2	TRBV27	CASSFAKSGGTFYEQYF	TGTGCCAGCAGTTTCGCAAAGAGCGGGGGGACCTTCTACGAGCAGTACTTC
-	TRBJ1-2	TRBD1	TRBV30	CACAGGNYGYTF	TGTGCCTGCGCAGGGGGGAACTATGGCTACACCTTC
once	TRBJ2-5	TRBD2	TRBV19	CASSIGRTSGDQETQYF	TGTGCCAGTAGTATTGGGAGGACTAGCGGAGATCAAGAGACCCAGTACTTC
-	TRBJ2-7	-	TRBV7-9	CSSSLTSYEQYF	TGTTCCAGCAGCTTAACAAGTTACGAGCAGTACTTC
-	TRBJ2-1	-	TRBV18	CASSPSTTRNGRELEQFF	TGTGCCAGCTCACCATCGACGACCCGAAATGGACGGGAGCTTGAGCAGTTCTTC
-	TRBJ2-7	-	TRBV5-8	CASSTGTARSYEQYF	TGTGCCAGCAGCACAGGGACGGCCCGCTCCTACGAGCAGTACTTC
few	TRBJ2-5	-	TRBV10-1	CASSGTGLGVGTQYF	TGCGCCAGCAGTGGAACGGGACTCGGGGTTGGGACCCAGTACTTC
-	TRBJ2-1	TRBD2	TRBV27	CASSPRLAGAFEQFF	TGTGCCAGCAGTCCTCGACTAGCGGGAGCCTTTGAGCAGTTCTTC
-	TRBJ2-7	TRBD1	TRBV19	CASSPGGRGSYEQYF	TGTGCCAGTAGTCCAGGGGGCCGGGGCTCCTACGAGCAGTACTTC
-	TRBJ2-7	TRBD1	TRBV10-2	CASSDRDRGYEQYF	TGCGCCAGCAGTGACCGGGACAGGGGATACGAGCAGTACTTC
-	TRBJ2-1	TRBD2	TRBV4-1	CASSQGGLANEQFF	TGCGCCAGCAGCCAAGGGGGACTAGCTAATGAGCAGTTCTTC
-	TRBJ2-5	-	TRBV4-1	CASSQDTARGKETQYF	TGCGCCAGCAGCCAAGATACCGCCCGGGGGAAAGAGACCCAGTACTTC
-	TRBJ2-1	-	TRBV6-1	CASSKGGPDLAYNEQFF	TGTGCCAGCAGTAAAGGGGGGCCTGATCTGGCCTACAATGAGCAGTTCTTC
-	TRBJ2-7	TRBD2	TRBV19	CASKLRLAGGYEQYF	TGTGCCAGTAAATTACGTTTAGCGGGAGGGTACGAGCAGTACTTC
-	TRBJ1-5	-	TRBV7-9	CASSPSTGKIFNQPQHF	TGTGCCAGCAGCCCCAGTACAGGGAAGATATTTAATCAGCCCCAGCATTTT
-	TRBJ2-7	-	TRBV6-5	CASSYGVRGPYEQYF	TGTGCCAGCAGTTACGGTGTGCGGGGGCCCTACGAGCAGTACTTC
-	TRBJ1-6	-	TRBV5-1	CASSPMDRRYSPLHF	TGCGCCAGCAGCCCGATGGACAGACGTTATTCACCCCTCCACTTT
-	TRBJ1-1	TRBD1	TRBV12-5	CASGSGTGRENRLGAFF	TGTGCTAGTGGTTCGGGGACAGGGCGAGAGAACCGCCTCGGAGCTTTCTTT
once	TRBJ1-4	TRBD1	TRBV4-1	CASSLWGTADEKLFF	TGCGCCAGCAGCCTTTGGGGGACAGCGGATGAAAAACTGTTTTTT
-	TRBJ2-2	TRBD2	TRBV11-2	CASSLVFRGEDTGELFF	TGTGCCAGCAGCTTAGTGTTTCGGGGGGAAGACACCGGGGAGCTGTTTTTT
-	TRBJ1-5	-	TRBV7-2	CASSLFRNQPQHF	TGTGCCAGCAGCTTGTTTCGGAATCAGCCCCAGCATTTT
-	TRBJ2-3	TRBD2	TRBV4-1	CASSQVAGKGSDTQYF	TGCGCCAGCAGCCAAGTAGCGGGAAAGGGTTCAGATACGCAGTATTTT
-	TRBJ2-6	-	TRBV5-6	CASSPSSARHYSGANVLTF	TGTGCCAGCAGCCCGTCGAGTGCGCGCCACTACTCTGGGGCCAACGTCCTGACTTTC
once	TRBJ2-2	-	TRBV10-3	CALKAGDTGELFF	TGTGCCCTGAAGGCAGGGGACACCGGGGAGCTGTTTTTT
-	TRBJ1-1	-	TRBV18	CASSLNTEAFF	TGTGCCAGCTCCCTCAACACTGAAGCTTTCTTT
-	TRBJ2-3	-	TRBV9	CASSAWGGEGGTPDTQYF	TGTGCCAGCAGCGCCTGGGGGGGAGAGGGGGGGACCCCAGATACGCAGTATTTT
-	TRBJ2-3	-	TRBV5-1	CASSALGTSRENTDTQYF	TGCGCCAGCAGCGCCTTAGGAACTAGCAGAGAGAACACAGATACGCAGTATTTT